The present TCR beta chain was sequenced within a study of blood T cells in healthy people across ages. It was with a sample-barcoded 5' primer and a J-beta primer mix that a second PCR of roughly 6 to 11 cycles was run. A single record per CDR3 protein comes from TCRdb applying MiXCR to the 5' RACE reads. Of approximately 1,100,000 distinct CDR3 sequences listed, around 45% are singletons. This clonotype has only a few counts. Source material: blood. This receptor was identified in a woman aged 55-69 years in good health.

The CDR3 reads CASSQRDRGGTEAFF. The CDR3 coding sequence is TGTGCCAGCTCACAACGGGACAGGGGAGGCACTGAAGCTTTCTTT. The chain couples TRBV18 to TRBJ1-1; TRBD1 agrees at 10 bases. The germline CDR1 and CDR2 sequences are KGHSH and LQKENI. This CDR3 has 15 residues. Trimming took 4 bases from V and 4 from J; bases not matched to a gene: 6.